The 9 T cell receptor beta chains reported below all come from one sample, sequenced in a study of T cells in Graves' hyperthyroidism and ophthalmopathy. From RNA transcripts, TCR beta CDR3 regions were amplified. Carried out on the TCR CDR3, a first-round RT-PCR used the HTBI primer set. MiXCR, run by TCRdb on the multiplex PCR reads, gives a single entry per CDR3 protein. The sample has 500,000 to 650,000 distinct CDR3 sequences, roughly 18% seen once. Sequencing was done on a sample of blood. The receptors originated from a woman aged 18-35 years with Graves' ophthalmopathy.

This clonotype was counted many times. CDR3 DNA sequence: TGTGCCAGCAGTTTGGGGTCTTTCGCTTTCTTT. This codes for CASSLGSFAFF. The chain has TRBV12-3 or TRBV12-4 and TRBJ1-1; D not certain. Trimming cost V 3 bases and J 11 bases, with 10 bases left between them. The CDR3 runs to 11 residues.

This clonotype has ten or more counts. The rearrangement joins TRBV18 to TRBJ2-3; a possible D gene is TRBD2 (6 bases). The CDR3 has 14 residues. The germline V and J ends were trimmed by 5 bases and 0 bases, with 9 bases remaining between them. Germline CDR1 is KGHSH and CDR2 is LQKENI. The DNA for the CDR3 is TGTGCCAGCTCATACGGGGGAAGCACAGATACGCAGTATTTT. This translates into CASSYGGSTDTQYF.

A few counts support this clonotype. The V call is TRBV5-1, the J call TRBJ1-1; 9 bases map to TRBD1. Trimming removed 4 bases from V and 1 base from J; junction bases left unmatched: 8. CDR1 SGHRS and CDR2 YFSETQ come from the germline V gene. There are 16 residues in the CDR3. The chain's CDR3 is CASSAGQGMGNTEAFF. The CDR3, as DNA: TGCGCCAGCAGCGCGGGACAGGGTATGGGGAACACTGAAGCTTTCTTT. The full variable domain, with the rest looked up from reference TRBV5-1 and TRBJ1-1, is KAGVTQTPRYLIKTRGQQVTLSCSPISGHRSVSWYQQTPGQGLQFLFEYFSETQRNKGNFPGRFSGRQFSNSRSEMNVSTLELGDSALYLCASSAGQGMGNTEAFFGQGTRLTVV.

Concerning this clonotype itself: A single base separates this from a much larger clone, so it may be a read error. The CDR3 region has the DNA TGTGCCAGCAGCCAACGACCGGGACAGTTGTACAATGAGCAGTACTTC. Its protein is CASSQRPGQLYNEQYF. This chain connects TRBV4-2 to TRBJ2-1; 7 bases are a match to TRBD1. The J call may be faulty, since TRBJ2-7 better matches the DNA end. Germline CDR1 reads LGHNA; CDR2 reads YNFKEQ. The CDR3 covers 16 residues.

V is TRBV7-9 and J is TRBJ1-1, with D perhaps TRBD1 (5 bases). CDR3 length: 13 residues. Germline V gives CDR1 SEHNR, CDR2 FQNEAQ (reference sequence). Trimming took off 1 base at V and 11 bases at J, with 14 bases between the two ends. As DNA, the CDR3 is TGTGCCAGCAGCTTAGATTCGGGGGGGAAGGCTTTCTTT. As protein: CASSLDSGGKAFF.

This clonotype was recorded at least ten times. The chain couples TRBV7-6 to TRBJ2-1, with 10 bases that match TRBD2. This CDR3 comprises 19 residues. The germline CDR1 and CDR2 sequences are SGHVS and FNYEAQ. Losses at the gene ends were 2 bases for V and 4 bases for J; bases not matched to a gene: 14. As DNA, the CDR3 is TGTGCCAGCAGCTTAAAGTCAAATACCGGACTAGCGGCTTACAATGAGCAGTTCTTC. This gives the protein CASSLKSNTGLAAYNEQFF.

This rearrangement joins TRBV24-1 to TRBJ2-3; 10 nucleotides line up with TRBD1. The germline gives CDR1 KGHDR, CDR2 SFDVKD. The J segment lost 2 bases and the V segment lost 5 bases, leaving 6 bases of the junction unmatched. CDR3 length equals 16 residues. The CDR3 reads CATSAGQGISTDTQYF. The CDR3 DNA sequence: TGTGCCACCAGTGCGGGACAGGGGATTTCCACAGATACGCAGTATTTT.

The sample holds many counts of this clonotype. The rearrangement uses TRBV11-2 and TRBJ2-3; D gene ambiguous. Trimming removed 0 bases from V and 8 bases from J, with 9 bases in between. The CDR3 consists of 13 residues. Germline assignment: CDR1 SGHAT and CDR2 FQNNGV. CDR3 loop: CASSLDSPITQYF. CDR3 nucleotide sequence: TGTGCCAGCAGCTTAGATAGCCCTATTACGCAGTATTTT.

The J gene is TRBJ1-2, the V gene TRBV4-1, with 8 positions matching TRBD1. CDR3 size: 15 residues. Germline assignment: CDR1 MGHRA and CDR2 YSYEKL. With 0 bases clipped from V and 8 bases from J, the junction kept 8 bases outside the gene matches. This chain's CDR3 is CASSQEAGTGRGYTF. For the CDR3, the DNA is TGCGCCAGCAGCCAAGAGGCCGGGACAGGCAGGGGCTACACCTTC.